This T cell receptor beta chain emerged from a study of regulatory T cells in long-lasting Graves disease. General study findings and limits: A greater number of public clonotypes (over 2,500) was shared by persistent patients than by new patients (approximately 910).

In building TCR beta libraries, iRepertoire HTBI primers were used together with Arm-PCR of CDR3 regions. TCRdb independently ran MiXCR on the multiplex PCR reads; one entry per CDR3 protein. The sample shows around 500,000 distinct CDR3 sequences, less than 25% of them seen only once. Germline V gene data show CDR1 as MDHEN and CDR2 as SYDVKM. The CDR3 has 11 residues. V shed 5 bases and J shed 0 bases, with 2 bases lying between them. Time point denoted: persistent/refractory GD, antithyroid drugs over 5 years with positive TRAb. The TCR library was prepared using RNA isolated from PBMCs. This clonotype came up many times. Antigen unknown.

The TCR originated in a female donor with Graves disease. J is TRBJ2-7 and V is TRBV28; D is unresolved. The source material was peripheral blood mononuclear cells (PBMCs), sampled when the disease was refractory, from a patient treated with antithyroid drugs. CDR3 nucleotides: TGTGCCAGCAGTGACTCCTACGAGCAGTACTTC. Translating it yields CASSDSYEQYF.